This record covers a single T cell receptor (beta chain). V lost 1 base to trimming and J lost 7 bases, with 10 bases between them. Germline CDR1 SGHTA, CDR2 FQGNSA. The CDR3 totals 14 residues. These data are taken from a study of T cells of healthy individuals. One entry per CDR3 protein results from TCRdb running MiXCR on the 5' RACE reads. Of around 100,000 distinct CDR3 sequences listed, roughly a sixth were seen once; the top ten hold around 6.4%. This rearrangement joins TRBV7-2 to TRBJ2-2; TRBD2 might be the D (5 bases). The sequence was collected from a human donor in good health. The DNA for the CDR3 is TGTGCCAGCAGCTTAGAGCTAGCTAGCGGGGAGCTGTTTTTT. Its protein is CASSLELASGELFF.